Included here is one T cell receptor beta chain sequence, with context. These data belong to a study of control samples from healthy donors and cancer patients. Profiling relied on immunoSEQ multiplex PCR, and the TCRdb table lists in-frame clones only, not all of them. The sample records around 95,000 clones, about 90% being singletons. V shed 4 bases and J shed 3 bases, with 16 bases lying between them. Germline assignment: CDR1 SGHRS and CDR2 YFSETQ. The CDR3 is 15 amino acids. The gene calls are TRBV5-1 and TRBJ1-1; no clear D gene. The sequencing input was blood. The receptor's source is a woman aged 45-65 years in good health. In DNA, the CDR3 is TGCGCCAGCAGCCCGGTACGCGGTGGGTACACTGAAGCTTTCTTT. Protein sequence: CASSPVRGGYTEAFF.